This T cell receptor (beta chain) was documented in a study of tumor and adjacent non-tumor tissue in lung cancer. This CDR3 has 14 amino acids. Germline lookup yields CDR1 MDHEN and CDR2 SYDVKM. With regard to this clonotype: Germline is not matched at one junction end, which may reflect a read error.

TCRbeta libraries were built with three rounds of nested PCR, modified from ARM-PCR. Each CDR3 protein gets one entry after TCRdb re-called the multiplex PCR reads with MiXCR. The table lists around 200,000 distinct CDR3 sequences, over 55% of them singletons. This sample's RNA came from whole unsorted tissue. The chain joins TRBV28 to TRBJ1-2; no clear D gene. This sequence was found in a man aged 60 to 69 with non-small cell lung cancer. Sequenced sample: lung tumor tissue. The CDR3 loop reads CASKRISFNYGFTF. CDR3 nucleotide sequence: TGTGCCAGCAAAAGGATTTCTTTTAACTATGGCTTCACCTTC.